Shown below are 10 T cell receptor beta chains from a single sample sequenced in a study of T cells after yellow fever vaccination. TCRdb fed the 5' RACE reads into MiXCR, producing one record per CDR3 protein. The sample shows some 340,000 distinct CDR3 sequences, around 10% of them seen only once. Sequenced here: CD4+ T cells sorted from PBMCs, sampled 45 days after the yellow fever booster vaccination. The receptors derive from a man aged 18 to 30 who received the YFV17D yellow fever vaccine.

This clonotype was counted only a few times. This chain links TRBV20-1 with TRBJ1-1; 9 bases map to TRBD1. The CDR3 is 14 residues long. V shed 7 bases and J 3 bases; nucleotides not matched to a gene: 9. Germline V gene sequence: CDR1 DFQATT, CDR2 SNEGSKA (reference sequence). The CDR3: CSVTQGAEDTEAFF. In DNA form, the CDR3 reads TGCAGTGTAACACAGGGGGCGGAGGACACTGAAGCTTTCTTT.

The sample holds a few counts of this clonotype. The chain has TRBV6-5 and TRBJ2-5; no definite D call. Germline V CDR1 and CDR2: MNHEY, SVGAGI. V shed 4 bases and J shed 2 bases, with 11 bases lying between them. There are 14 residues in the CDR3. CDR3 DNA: TGTGCCAGCAGTTCAGTCGAAGGACAAGAGACCCAGTACTTC. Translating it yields CASSSVEGQETQYF.

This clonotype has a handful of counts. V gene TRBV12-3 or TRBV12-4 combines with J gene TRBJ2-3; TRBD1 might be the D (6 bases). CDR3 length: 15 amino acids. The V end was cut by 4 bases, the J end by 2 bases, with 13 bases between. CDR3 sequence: CASSSWTADTDTQYF. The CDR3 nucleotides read TGTGCCAGCAGTTCCTGGACAGCAGACACAGATACGCAGTATTTT.

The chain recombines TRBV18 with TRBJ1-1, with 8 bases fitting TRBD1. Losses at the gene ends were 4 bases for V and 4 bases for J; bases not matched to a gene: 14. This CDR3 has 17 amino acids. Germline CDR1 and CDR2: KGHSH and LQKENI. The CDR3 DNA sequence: TGTGCCAGCTCACTGTACCCACAGGGGGAAGGTAGCACTGAAGCTTTCTTT. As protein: CASSLYPQGEGSTEAFF.

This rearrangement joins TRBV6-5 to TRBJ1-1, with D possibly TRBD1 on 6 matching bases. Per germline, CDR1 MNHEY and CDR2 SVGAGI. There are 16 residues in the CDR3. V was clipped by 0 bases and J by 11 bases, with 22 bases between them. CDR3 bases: TGTGCCAGCAGTTACTCTCGAATGGGTACAGGGTTTGGGGCTTTCTTT. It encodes CASSYSRMGTGFGAFF.

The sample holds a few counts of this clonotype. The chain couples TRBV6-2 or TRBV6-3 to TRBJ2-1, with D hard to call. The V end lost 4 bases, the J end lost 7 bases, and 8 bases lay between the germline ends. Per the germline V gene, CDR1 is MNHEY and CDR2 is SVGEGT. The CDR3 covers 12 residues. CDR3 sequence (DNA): TGTGCCAGCAGTTCGGGCTGGAATGAGCAGTTCTTC. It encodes CASSSGWNEQFF.

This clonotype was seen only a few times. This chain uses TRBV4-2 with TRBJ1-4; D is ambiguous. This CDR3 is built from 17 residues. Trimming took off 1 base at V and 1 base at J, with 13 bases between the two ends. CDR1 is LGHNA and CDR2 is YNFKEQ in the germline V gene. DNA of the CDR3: TGTGCCAGCAGCCAAGTCAAAGCGGGAAAAACTAATGAAAAACTGTTTTTT. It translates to CASSQVKAGKTNEKLFF.

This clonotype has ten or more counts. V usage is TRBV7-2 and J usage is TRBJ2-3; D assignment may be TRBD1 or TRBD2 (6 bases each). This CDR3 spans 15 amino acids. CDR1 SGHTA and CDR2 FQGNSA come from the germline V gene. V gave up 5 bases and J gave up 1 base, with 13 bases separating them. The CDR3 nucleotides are TGTGCCAGCAGCGTACAGGGAGGAGGCACAGATACGCAGTATTTT. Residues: CASSVQGGGTDTQYF.

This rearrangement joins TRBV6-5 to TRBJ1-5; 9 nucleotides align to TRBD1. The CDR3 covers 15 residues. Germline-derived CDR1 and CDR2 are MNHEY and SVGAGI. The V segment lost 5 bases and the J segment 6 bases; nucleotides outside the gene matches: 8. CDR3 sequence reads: CASSKNTGGGQPQHF. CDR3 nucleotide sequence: TGTGCCAGCAGTAAAAACACAGGGGGCGGTCAGCCCCAGCATTTT.

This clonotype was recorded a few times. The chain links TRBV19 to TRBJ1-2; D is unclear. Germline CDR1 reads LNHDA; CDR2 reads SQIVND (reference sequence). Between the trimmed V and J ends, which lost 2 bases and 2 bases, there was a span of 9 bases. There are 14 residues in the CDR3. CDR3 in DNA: TGTGCCAGTAGTATATCGGCCGGGAACTATGGCTACACCTTC. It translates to CASSISAGNYGYTF.